The sequence of this TCR beta chain was determined in a study of blood T cells in healthy people across ages (dated by TCRdb to the mid-2010s). Some background on the complete study: In model experiments, template switching captured about one uniquely barcoded TCR beta cDNA molecule for every two T cells. The donors were split into four age groups: young (average about 16 years), middle-aged (roughly 39), aged (approximately 59) and long-lived (about 82). The study analyzed two additional independent replicas of 1 million unique cDNA reads from the same blood draw for two donors, one aged 18 to 29 and one aged 80 or older. To avoid experimental bias, donors of different ages were distributed randomly across sequencing lanes. Age-related changes in TCR beta repertoire diversity were measured in the study by deep sequencing normalized with unique cDNA molecular identifiers.

The germline V gene gives CDR1 as SQVTM and CDR2 as ANQGSEA. Reading from cysteine to phenylalanine, the CDR3 counts 14 amino acids. Only the CDR3 region is kept as DNA, spanning 42 bases read in frame from base 1. V lost 2 bases and J lost 8 bases, and the count of bases not matched to a germline gene is 9. As to this clonotype: The target of this receptor is not known. No base quality values were provided; no much bigger clone lies one nucleotide off.

The approximately 39 donors, aged 6 to 90 years, were systemically healthy Caucasian individuals from Russia. Roughly 10 milliliters of peripheral blood were drawn from each donor into EDTA-treated Vacutainer tubes. Ficoll-Paque density-gradient centrifugation was used to isolate PBMCs, with at least 6 million obtained per sample. Total RNA was extracted from PBMCs with Trizol reagent, with at least 6 micrograms obtained per sample. Naive CD45RAhigh/CD27high T cell percentages were measured by flow cytometry on a PBMC aliquot from every donor. The library was made by 5' RACE. TCRdb shows the sequencer as Illumina HiSeq 2500. The second PCR ran for about 6 to 11 cycles and used a J-beta primer mix along with a sample-barcoded 5' primer. A unique molecular identifier was introduced onto each TCR beta cDNA molecule by a template-switch 5' adaptor carrying 12 random nucleotides. Each sample yielded at least 3 million CDR3-containing paired-end reads. First-strand cDNA synthesis was performed from all RNA using the Mint cDNA synthesis kit, with priming by a TRBC-specific oligonucleotide. Following uracil-DNA glycosylase treatment, all cDNA underwent a first 18-cycle PCR with the universal primers M1SS and BC2_uni_R. The original methods were these. Normalization of each sample was performed by random selection of 1 million high-quality reads, each carrying a distinct molecular identifier. Instead of being binned into consensus sequences, reads with shared molecular identifiers were discarded. MiTCR, run with a Q25 quality threshold and the strictest error-elimination algorithm, handled CDR3 identification, clonotype clustering and error correction. A nonparametric unseen species model using Euler transformation provided a lower-bound estimate of total TCR beta diversity. TCRdb reprocessing: public reads trimmed at Q25 with fastp, clones called with MiXCR, in-frame beta chains kept. Rows are unified per CDR3 protein, each entry keeping the most common DNA and genes. TCRdb, rather than the study authors, made the V and J calls. The sample yields over 1.5 million distinct CDR3 sequences; 49% were counted once. The ten largest account for 2.1% of the sample.

Study-wide findings and limitations: Observed TCR beta diversity per million T cells fell roughly linearly with age, and a significant reduction was already apparent by age roughly 40. Bulk unsorted PBMC profiling prevented conclusive comparison of naive and antigen-experienced compartments. Compared with the aged group, the long-lived group had more naive CD4+ T cells, fewer expanded clones and increased TCR diversity, a pattern suggesting age selection. Estimates of total diversity from one million sequenced T cells were regarded as lower bounds and underestimates. Donor CMV infection status was unknown, potentially confounding age-related changes in expanded clonotypes. The percentage of naive T cells measured by flow cytometry correlated strongly with observed TCR beta diversity.

The clonotype originates from a woman between 40 and 50 years old in good health. Recombination connected TRBV29-1 to TRBJ1-2, and TRBD1 matches 9 of the central bases. The sample taken for sequencing was blood. The CDR3 is CSVETDRGVGGYTF. The bases are TGCAGCGTTGAAACCGACAGGGGGGTCGGGGGCTACACCTTC.